The 5 T cell receptor beta chains in this list originate from one sample, sequenced in a study of vaccination and CD4 T cells after COVID-19. Their target antigens are unknown. Sequenced with the Oncomine TCR Beta short-read assay was DNA taken from cultured CD4+ T cells. In TCRdb, the PCR reads were re-called with MiXCR into one record per CDR3 protein. Among about 19,000 distinct CDR3 sequences listed, around 80% were seen once. Stated treatment: roughly 10-day PBMC culture with coronavirus spike peptide pools or control peptides (ViraFEST assay). The sample here was CD4+ T cells from blood, cultured in vitro, taken after SARS-CoV-2 vaccination. Every receptor here comes from a human donor who received a COVID-19 vaccine.

This clonotype was seen once. The chain combines TRBV20-1 with TRBJ2-2; 8 bases are shared with TRBD1. Losses at the gene ends were 3 bases for V and 8 bases for J; bases not matched to a gene: 5. Germline lookup yields CDR1 DFQATT and CDR2 SNEGSKA (reference sequence). The CDR3 consists of 13 residues. Here the CDR3 DNA reads TGCAGTGCTAGCACAGGGGGAGCGGGGGAGCTGTTTTTT. Translation gives CSASTGGAGELFF.

This sequence joins TRBV19 and TRBJ1-4; 7 positions match TRBD1. The germline V gene has CDR1 LNHDA and CDR2 SQIVND (reference sequence). The CDR3 extends over 14 amino acids. The V segment lost 1 base and the J segment 10 bases; nucleotides outside the gene matches: 6. DNA of the CDR3: TGTGCCAGTAGTATAGGCAGGGGGGTTGGAAAACTGTTTTTT. Translation: CASSIGRGVGKLFF. Drawing the rest from reference TRBV19 and TRBJ1-4, the complete variable domain is DGGITQSPKYLFRKEGQNVTLSCEQNLNHDAMYWYRQDPGQGLRLIYYSQIVNDFQKGDIAEGYSVSREKKESFPLTVTSAQKNPTAFYLCASSIGRGVGKLFFGSGTQLSVL.

The chain links TRBV19 to TRBJ1-2, with 7 bases fitting TRBD1. From germline, CDR1 is LNHDA and CDR2 SQIVND (reference sequence). CDR3 size: 12 residues. After removal of 6 bases from V and 6 bases from J, the junction contained 4 bases not matched to a gene. The CDR3 coding sequence is TGTGCCAGTAGGACAGGGAAGGATGGCTACACCTTC. It encodes CASRTGKDGYTF.

The J gene is TRBJ1-5, the V gene TRBV12-5; D unresolved. Germline V gene data show CDR1 as LGHNT and CDR2 as FRNRAP. The CDR3 covers 14 residues. V was trimmed by 3 bases and J by 0 bases, leaving 6 bases between them. The CDR3, as DNA: TGTGCTAGTGGTTTAAGGACTAGCAATCAGCCCCAGCATTTT. It is translated as CASGLRTSNQPQHF.

Regarding this clonotype: One end of the junction does not line up with germline, which may come from a read error. Here the CDR3 DNA reads TGTGCCAACAGTTTCAAACGCCTCCCAAATCAGCCCCAGCATTTT. It specifies CANSFKRLPNQPQHF. V usage is TRBV12-3 or TRBV12-4 and J usage is TRBJ1-5; no clear D gene. CDR3 length equals 15 residues.